Presented here are 12 T cell receptor beta chains from one specimen sequenced in a study of shared clonotypes between healthy human individuals. The data were produced by immunoSEQ multiplex PCR, yet TCRdb's version contains in-frame clones alone and is incomplete. Of 400,000 to 500,000 clones in the sample, around 80% are singletons; the top ten hold roughly 13%. Specimen: PBMCs. The receptors were gathered from a woman aged 40 to 55 in good health. Some clones in this sample may be carry-over from other donors' samples.

This clone was seen more than once but under ten times. The chain couples TRBV5-4 to TRBJ2-1, with D perhaps TRBD2 (5 bases). Germline-derived CDR1 and CDR2 are SGHNT and YYREEE (reference sequence). The V end lost 0 bases, the J end lost 4 bases, and 11 bases lay between the germline ends. This CDR3 region has 15 residues. The DNA of the CDR3 is TGTGCCAGCAGCTTGGAACTCCCGGGGTACAATGAGCAGTTCTTC. It translates to CASSLELPGYNEQFF.

This chain connects TRBV7-9 to TRBJ2-7; D is uncertain. Per the germline V gene, CDR1 is SEHNR and CDR2 is FQNEAQ (reference sequence). This CDR3 contains 13 residues. V lost 1 base and J lost 3, with 7 bases in between. In nucleotides, the CDR3 is TGTGCCAGCAGCTTAGACCAGGACTACGAGCAGTACTTC. Translated, it gives CASSLDQDYEQYF.

The chain employs TRBV2 and TRBJ1-5; D not certain. Trimming cost V 6 bases and J 0 bases, with 9 bases left between them. This CDR3 is 14 amino acids long. Germline values: CDR1 SNHLY, CDR2 FYNNEI. The CDR3 coding sequence is TGTGCCAGCAGGGGTGACACTAGCAATCAGCCCCAGCATTTT. It specifies CASRGDTSNQPQHF.

This clone has a count of ten or more. Because it lacks the conserved phenylalanine or tryptophan at the end, this CDR3 is likely a read error. The limits of the CDR3 on the DNA are not certain, so only TCRdb's listed CDR3 is given. This chain connects TRBV6-1 to TRBJ1-2. 12 amino acids form the CDR3, both terminal residues included. Germline V CDR1 and CDR2: MNHNS, SASEGT. The CDR3 is CASSEAQRVFLL.

This clone was recorded only once. The chain links TRBV6-1 to TRBJ1-2, with 7 nucleotides matching TRBD1. The junction had 4 bases not matched to a gene; V was cut back by 4 bases and J by 2 bases. Germline-derived CDR1 and CDR2 are MNHNS and SASEGT. This CDR3 is built from 14 residues. DNA of the CDR3: TGTGCCAGCAGTGCGGGACAGAGAAACTATGGCTACACCTTC. This translates into CASSAGQRNYGYTF.

This chain uses TRBV28 with TRBJ1-4, with 8 bases matching TRBD1. The V segment lost 5 bases and the J segment 10 bases; nucleotides outside the gene matches: 18. This CDR3 contains 17 residues. The germline CDR1 and CDR2 sequences are MDHEN and SYDVKM. In DNA form, the CDR3 reads TGTGCCAGCAGTCGACTACCCCAGGGGGCACGGGAGGGAAAACTGTTTTTT. It codes for CASSRLPQGAREGKLFF.

Comment on this clone: This may come from a read error, since a much larger clone is one base off. The same CDR3 also results from other DNA sequences found in this sample. The rearrangement joins TRBV11-1 to TRBJ1-1; TRBD1 might be the D (6 bases). The CDR3 is 13 residues long. Germline assignment: CDR1 SGHAT and CDR2 FQDESV (reference sequence). With 5 bases removed from V and 8 bases from J, the gap between germline ends came to 15 bases. The DNA of the CDR3 is TGTGCCAGCAGCCACAGGGAGATCACCGAAGCTTTCTTT. Translating it yields CASSHREITEAFF.

The chain recombines TRBV10-3 with TRBJ2-2; D remains ambiguous. Germline CDR1 and CDR2: ENHRY and SYGVKD. V was shortened by 8 bases and J by 1 base, with 8 bases between the two germline ends. The CDR3 contains 13 residues. The CDR3 DNA reads TGTGCCATCCGGAGATTGAACACCGGGGAGCTGTTTTTT. Translation gives CAIRRLNTGELFF.

This chain uses TRBV11-2 with TRBJ2-5; D perhaps matches TRBD2 (6 bases). Per the germline V gene, CDR1 is SGHAT and CDR2 is FQNNGV. This CDR3 contains 15 residues. With 5 bases removed from V and 0 bases from J, the gap between germline ends came to 13 bases. The CDR3 loop is CASSLSGLYQETQYF. CDR3 nucleotides: TGTGCCAGCAGCCTTTCAGGACTATACCAAGAGACCCAGTACTTC.

This sequence joins TRBV27 and TRBJ2-7; 12 nucleotides align to TRBD1. V gave up 6 bases and J gave up 7 bases; unmatched junction bases: 7. CDR3 size: 14 residues. Germline-derived CDR1 and CDR2 are MNHEY and SMNVEV (reference sequence). This CDR3 reads CASSSGTGGYEQYF. As DNA, the CDR3 is TGTGCCAGCAGCTCCGGGACAGGGGGCTATGAGCAGTACTTC.

This clone was observed many times. DNA of the CDR3: TGCGCCAGCAGCCAAGGTCGGGTGGTTGGGTATGGCTACACCTTC. This gives the protein CASSQGRVVGYGYTF. The genes are TRBV4-1 and TRBJ1-2; no firm D call. There are 15 residues in the CDR3. Trimming removed 1 base at V and 5 bases at J, with 14 bases between. Germline V CDR1 and CDR2: MGHRA, YSYEKL.

V usage is TRBV28 and J usage is TRBJ1-2, with D possibly being TRBD1 (6 bases). This CDR3 spans 13 amino acids. Trimming removed 5 bases from V and 8 bases from J, with 15 bases in between. Germline values: CDR1 MDHEN, CDR2 SYDVKM. The CDR3 nucleotides are TGTGCCAGCAGTCCCGGGGGCGCCGGGGGCTACACCTTC. Protein: CASSPGGAGGYTF.